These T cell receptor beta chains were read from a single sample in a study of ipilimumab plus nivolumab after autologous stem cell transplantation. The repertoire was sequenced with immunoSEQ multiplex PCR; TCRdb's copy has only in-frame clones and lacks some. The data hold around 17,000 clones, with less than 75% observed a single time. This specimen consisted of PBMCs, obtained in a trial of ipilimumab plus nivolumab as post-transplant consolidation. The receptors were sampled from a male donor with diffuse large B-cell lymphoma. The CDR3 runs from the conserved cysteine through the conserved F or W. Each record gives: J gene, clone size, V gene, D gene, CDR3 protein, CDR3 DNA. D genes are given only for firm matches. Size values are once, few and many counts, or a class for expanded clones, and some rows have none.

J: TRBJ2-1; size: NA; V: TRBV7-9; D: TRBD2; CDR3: CASTPGGSGAYNEQFF; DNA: TGTGCCAGCACCCCTGGGGGTAGCGGGGCCTACAATGAGCAGTTCTTC
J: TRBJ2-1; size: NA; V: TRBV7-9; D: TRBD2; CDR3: CASSSNLAGGRSEQFF; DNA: TGTGCCAGCAGCTCGAATCTAGCGGGGGGCCGAAGTGAGCAGTTCTTC
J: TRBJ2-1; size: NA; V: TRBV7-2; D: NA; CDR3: CASSFRDWAAVDEQFF; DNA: TGTGCCAGCAGCTTTCGTGACTGGGCTGCAGTGGATGAGCAGTTCTTC
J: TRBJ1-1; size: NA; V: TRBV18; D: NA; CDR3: CASSHPGQNTEAFF; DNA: TGTGCCAGCTCACACCCGGGACAGAACACTGAAGCTTTCTTT
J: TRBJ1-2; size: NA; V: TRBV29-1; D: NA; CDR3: CSAAGTPDGYTF; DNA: TGCAGCGCCGCCGGGACACCCGATGGCTACACCTTC
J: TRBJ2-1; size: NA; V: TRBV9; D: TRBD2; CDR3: CASSSSGSGHNEQFF; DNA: TGTGCCAGCAGCAGTAGCGGGTCGGGTCACAATGAGCAGTTCTTC
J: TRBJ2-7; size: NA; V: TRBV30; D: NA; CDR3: CAWSVNTYEQYF; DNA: TGTGCCTGGAGTGTAAATACCTACGAGCAGTACTTC
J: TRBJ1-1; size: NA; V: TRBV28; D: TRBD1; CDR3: CASSPRRGLTEAFF; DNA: TGTGCCAGCAGTCCCAGGAGGGGGCTCACTGAAGCTTTCTTT
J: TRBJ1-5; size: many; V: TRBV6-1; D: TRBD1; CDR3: CASSSGQGGNQPQHF; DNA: TGTGCCAGCAGTTCCGGACAGGGGGGGAATCAGCCCCAGCATTTT
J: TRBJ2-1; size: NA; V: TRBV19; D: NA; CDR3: CASSPTAVGYNEQFF; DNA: TGTGCCAGTAGTCCAACGGCAGTCGGATACAATGAGCAGTTCTTC
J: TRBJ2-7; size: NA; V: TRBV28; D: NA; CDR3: CASGTGKDEQYF; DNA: TGTGCCAGCGGCACAGGGAAGGACGAGCAGTACTTC
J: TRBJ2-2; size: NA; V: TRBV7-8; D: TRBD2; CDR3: CASSLFSGGASGELFF; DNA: TGTGCCAGCAGCTTATTTTCCGGGGGGGCCTCCGGGGAGCTGTTTTTT
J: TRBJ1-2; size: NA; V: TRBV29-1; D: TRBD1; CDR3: CSVPYTDRGGYTF; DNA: TGCAGCGTTCCATATACCGACAGGGGTGGCTACACCTTC
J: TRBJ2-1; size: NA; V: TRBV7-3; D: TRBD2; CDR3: CASSMGLAGHEQFF; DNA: TGTGCCAGCAGCATGGGACTAGCGGGGCATGAGCAGTTCTTC
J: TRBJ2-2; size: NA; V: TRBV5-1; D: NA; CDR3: CASASTNTGELFF; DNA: TGCGCCAGCGCCTCGACGAACACCGGGGAGCTGTTTTTT
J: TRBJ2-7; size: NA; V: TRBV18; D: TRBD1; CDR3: CASSPDLTGAYEQYF; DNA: TGTGCCAGCTCACCCGATTTAACAGGGGCCTACGAGCAGTACTTC
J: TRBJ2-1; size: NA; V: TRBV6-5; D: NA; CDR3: CASSYSNYNEQFF; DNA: TGTGCCAGCAGTTACTCTAACTACAATGAGCAGTTCTTC